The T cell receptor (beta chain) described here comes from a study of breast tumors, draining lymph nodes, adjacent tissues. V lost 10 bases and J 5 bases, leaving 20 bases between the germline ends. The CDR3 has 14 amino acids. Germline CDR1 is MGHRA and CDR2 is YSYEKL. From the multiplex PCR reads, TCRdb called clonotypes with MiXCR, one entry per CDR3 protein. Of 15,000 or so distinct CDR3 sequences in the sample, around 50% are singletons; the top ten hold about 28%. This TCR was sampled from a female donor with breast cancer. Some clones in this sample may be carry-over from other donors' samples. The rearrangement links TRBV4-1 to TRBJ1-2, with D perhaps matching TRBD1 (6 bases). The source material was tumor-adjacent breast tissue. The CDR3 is CANGQDSRGYGYTF. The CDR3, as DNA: TGCGCCAACGGCCAAGATAGCAGGGGATATGGCTACACCTTC.